This entry features one T cell receptor (beta chain) sequence. The specificity of this receptor is unknown. No much larger clonotype is one base removed from it; base qualities were not supplied. For sequencing of the TCRbeta CDR3 region, genomic DNA was extracted from the sorted cells. The immunoSEQ Assay was used to sequence the TCRbeta CDR3 regions. This immuneACCESS table, as held by TCRdb, lists in-frame sequences with V and J called but not all clones. Of the missing ones, under half trace to an unresolved V gene in checked studies; the others have no known cause. The sample table records tens of thousands of clones; over 75% of these occur just once. The ten largest clones take up more than 10% of the sample. The record originates from a study of OX40 agonist ivuxolimab in advanced cancers. For the study in its entirety: Ivuxolimab was an agonistic, fully human IgG2 monoclonal antibody directed against OX40 (CD134), a costimulatory receptor. Intravenous ivuxolimab was administered to patients every 2 weeks at six dose levels: 0.01, 0.1, 0.3, 1.5, 3 and 10 mg/kg. Among the roughly 50 dose-escalation patients, around 20 had hepatocellular carcinoma, around 15 melanoma, 9 renal cell carcinoma and 9 head and neck cancer. In the dose-escalation cohort, approximately 83% of patients were male, and the mean age was approximately 60 years with a range of roughly 20 to 85. Patients were allowed to have had prior anti-PD-1, anti-PD-L1 or anti-CTLA-4 therapy, and approximately 43% of the dose-escalation patients had previously received checkpoint inhibitors. Partial responses were achieved by three dose-escalation patients, of whom one had hepatocellular carcinoma and two had cutaneous melanoma. The point of sequencing TCRbeta in the periphery was to test whether ivuxolimab changed TCR sequence diversity and drove clonal T-cell expansion. The paper covers the monotherapy dose-escalation part of the phase I ivuxolimab trial, which included N of about 56 patients.

The research as a whole found: In the 0.1-3.0 mg/kg groups, partial responders were among the patients with the lowest normalized peripheral clonal expansion, particularly in CD8+ T cells. The antigen specificity of the peripheral T cells that underwent clonal expansion was not determined. Low levels of normalized T-cell clonal expansion were also shown by some nonresponding patients. At doses of 0.1 to 3.0 mg/kg, clonal expansion of both CD4+ and CD8+ blood T cells was observed from baseline to week 6. After ivuxolimab, expanded clones were on average more numerous among CD8+ T cells than among CD4+ T cells.

The trial excluded patients who had a history of autoimmune disease or who were on systemic immunosuppression. Peripheral blood for TCR sequencing was collected from all dose cohorts at baseline, on cycle 4 day 1, and on cycle 7 day 1. The samples were taken from a phase I, first-in-human, multicenter, open-label dose-escalation trial of ivuxolimab. Adults with locally advanced or metastatic melanoma, renal cell carcinoma, hepatocellular carcinoma or head and neck squamous cell carcinoma were enrolled in the trial. Before TCR sequencing, CD4+ and CD8+ T cells were separately sorted from peripheral blood. Compared with germline, V lacks 8 bases and J lacks 0 bases; bases without a gene match: 8. CDR1 is given as MDHEN and CDR2 as SYDVKM, both from the germline V gene. From the cysteine up to the phenylalanine, the CDR3 has a length of 15 residues. CDR3 DNA only is kept here, 45 bases in frame from base 1.

This specimen was CD4+ or CD8+ T cells sorted from blood, taken in a trial of the OX40 agonist ivuxolimab. The V and J segments used are TRBV28 and TRBJ2-3; 7 bases in the junction line up with TRBD1. This receptor was taken from an adult with an advanced solid tumor such as melanoma, head and neck, liver or kidney cancer. The CDR3 has the sequence CASPPPTGSTDTQYF. The DNA sequence follows: TGTGCCAGCCCTCCCCCGACAGGGAGCACAGATACGCAGTATTTT.